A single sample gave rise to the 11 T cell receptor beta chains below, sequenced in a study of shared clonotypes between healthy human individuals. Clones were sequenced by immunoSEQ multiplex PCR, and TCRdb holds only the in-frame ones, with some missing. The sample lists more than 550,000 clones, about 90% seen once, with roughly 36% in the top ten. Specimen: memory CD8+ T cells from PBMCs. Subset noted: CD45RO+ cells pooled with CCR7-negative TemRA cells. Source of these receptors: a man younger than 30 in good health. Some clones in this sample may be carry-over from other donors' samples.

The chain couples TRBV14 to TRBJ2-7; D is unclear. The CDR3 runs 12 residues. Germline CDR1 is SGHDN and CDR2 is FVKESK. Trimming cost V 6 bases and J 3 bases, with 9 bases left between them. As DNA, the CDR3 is TGTGCCAGCAGTGCAAGCTTCTACGAGCAGTACTTC. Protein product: CASSASFYEQYF.

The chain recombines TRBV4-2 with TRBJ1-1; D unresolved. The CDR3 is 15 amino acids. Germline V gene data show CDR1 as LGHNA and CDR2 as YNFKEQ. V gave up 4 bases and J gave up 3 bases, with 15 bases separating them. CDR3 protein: CASSRPKGWDTEAFF. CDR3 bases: TGTGCCAGCAGCCGACCAAAGGGATGGGACACTGAAGCTTTCTTT.

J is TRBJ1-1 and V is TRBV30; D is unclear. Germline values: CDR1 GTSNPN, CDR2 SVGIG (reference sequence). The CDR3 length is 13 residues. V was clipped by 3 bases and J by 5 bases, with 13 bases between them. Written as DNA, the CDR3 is TGTGCCTGGAGCCCACCCCGGCATACTGAAGCTTTCTTT. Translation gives CAWSPPRHTEAFF.

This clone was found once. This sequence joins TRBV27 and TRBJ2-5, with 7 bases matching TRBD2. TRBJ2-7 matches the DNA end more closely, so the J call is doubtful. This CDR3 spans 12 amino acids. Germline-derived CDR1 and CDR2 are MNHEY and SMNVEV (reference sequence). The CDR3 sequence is CASRMGGSEQYF. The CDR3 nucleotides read TGTGCCAGCAGGATGGGGGGGTCCGAGCAGTACTTC.

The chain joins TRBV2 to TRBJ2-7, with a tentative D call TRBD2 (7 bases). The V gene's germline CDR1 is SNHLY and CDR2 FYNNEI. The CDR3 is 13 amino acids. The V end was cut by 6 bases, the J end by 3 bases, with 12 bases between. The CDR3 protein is CASRYRDYYEQYF. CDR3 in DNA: TGTGCCAGCAGATACAGGGACTACTACGAGCAGTACTTC.

DNA of the CDR3: TGTGCCAGCAGCCTGTTGGGGTCTGGGTCGGAGCAGTACTTC. Translating it yields CASSLLGSGSEQYF. The chain joins TRBV28 to TRBJ2-7; the D is unclear. The CDR3 is 14 amino acids. V dropped 6 bases and J dropped 7 bases, with 19 bases sitting between them. From germline, CDR1 is MDHEN and CDR2 SYDVKM.

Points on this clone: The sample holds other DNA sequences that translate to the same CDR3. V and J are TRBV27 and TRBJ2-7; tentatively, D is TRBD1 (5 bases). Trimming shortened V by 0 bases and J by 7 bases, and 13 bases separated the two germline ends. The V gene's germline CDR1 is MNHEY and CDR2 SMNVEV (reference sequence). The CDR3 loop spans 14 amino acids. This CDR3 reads CASSLSGRVGEQYF. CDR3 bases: TGTGCCAGCAGTTTATCGGGCAGGGTTGGGGAGCAGTACTTC.

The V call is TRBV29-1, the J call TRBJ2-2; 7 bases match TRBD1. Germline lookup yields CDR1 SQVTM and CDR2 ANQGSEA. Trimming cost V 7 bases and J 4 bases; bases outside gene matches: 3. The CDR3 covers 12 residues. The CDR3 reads CSATGFTGELFF. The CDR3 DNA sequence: TGCAGCGCGACAGGGTTCACCGGGGAGCTGTTTTTT.

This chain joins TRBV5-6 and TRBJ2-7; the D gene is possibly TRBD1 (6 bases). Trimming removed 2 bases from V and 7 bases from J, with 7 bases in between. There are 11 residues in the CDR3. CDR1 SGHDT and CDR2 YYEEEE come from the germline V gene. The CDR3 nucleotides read TGTGCCAGCAGCTTACAGGGAGAGCAGTACTTC. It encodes CASSLQGEQYF. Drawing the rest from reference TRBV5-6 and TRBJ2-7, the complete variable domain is DAGVTQSPTHLIKTRGQQVTLRCSPKSGHDTVSWYQQALGQGPQFIFQYYEEEERQRGNFPDRFSGHQFPNYSSELNVNALLLGDSALYLCASSLQGEQYFGPGTRLTVT.

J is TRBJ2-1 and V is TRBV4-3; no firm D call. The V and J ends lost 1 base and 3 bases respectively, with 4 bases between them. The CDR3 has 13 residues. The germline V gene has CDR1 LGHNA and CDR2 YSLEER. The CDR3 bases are TGCGCCAGCAGCCAAGTGGACTACAATGAGCAGTTCTTC. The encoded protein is CASSQVDYNEQFF.

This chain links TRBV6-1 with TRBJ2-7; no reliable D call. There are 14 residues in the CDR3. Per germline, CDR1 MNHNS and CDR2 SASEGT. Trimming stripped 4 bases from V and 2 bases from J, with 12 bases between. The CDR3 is CASSVFPRTYEQYF. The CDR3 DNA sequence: TGTGCCAGCAGTGTATTCCCCCGGACCTACGAGCAGTACTTC.